This is a list of T cell receptor beta chains from one sample in a study of identifying expanded T cells in peripheral blood. Clones were sequenced by immunoSEQ multiplex PCR, and TCRdb holds only the in-frame ones, with some missing. Among around 50,000 clones listed, approximately 89% were seen once. Sequenced input: blood. These receptors were collected from a person aged 18 to 70 in good health. Each CDR3 is given with its conserved first and last residue. The D gene is left open where the match is weak. Size is stated for part of the rows, as once, few or many counts, or as a class when the clone is expanded.

.,.,TRBV25-1,TRBJ1-4,CASSGGVANEKLFF,TGTGCCAGCAGTGGAGGTGTGGCTAATGAAAAACTGTTTTTT
.,.,TRBV5-1,TRBJ1-2,CASSLSGSYGYTF,TGCGCCAGCAGCTTGTCAGGGTCCTATGGCTACACCTTC
.,.,TRBV7-2,TRBJ1-3,CASSLASGSSGNTIYF,TGTGCCAGCAGCTTAGCTTCGGGTAGCTCTGGAAACACCATATATTTT
.,TRBD1,TRBV7-6,TRBJ1-2,CASSLGTGSIYGYTF,TGTGCCAGCAGCTTGGGGACAGGGTCCATCTATGGCTACACCTTC
.,.,TRBV6-1,TRBJ2-7,CASSVLADYEQYF,TGTGCCAGCAGTGTACTAGCAGATTACGAGCAGTACTTC
.,TRBD1,TRBV5-4,TRBJ2-5,CASSPDRAYQETQYF,TGTGCCAGCAGCCCGGACAGGGCGTACCAAGAGACCCAGTACTTC
once,.,TRBV28,TRBJ2-1,CASSSPGAYNEQFF,TGTGCCAGCAGCTCTCCGGGGGCCTACAATGAGCAGTTCTTC
.,TRBD1,TRBV23-1,TRBJ1-5,CARDRGREPQHF,TGCGCCAGAGACAGGGGGAGGGAGCCCCAGCATTTT
.,.,TRBV10-3,TRBJ2-2,CAISESDTGELFF,TGTGCCATCAGTGAGTCGGACACCGGGGAGCTGTTTTTT
.,TRBD2,TRBV7-9,TRBJ2-7,CASSPALGRAVVSEQYF,TGTGCCAGCAGCCCCGCGCTGGGGAGGGCCGTGGTGAGTGAGCAGTACTTC
.,TRBD2,TRBV7-9,TRBJ2-2,CASSPTSGVAGELFF,TGTGCCAGCAGCCCGACTAGCGGGGTCGCCGGGGAGCTGTTTTTT
.,.,TRBV10-3,TRBJ1-4,CAIQVGPGEKLFF,TGTGCCATTCAGGTGGGGCCCGGTGAAAAACTGTTTTTT
.,.,TRBV6-6,TRBJ2-2,CASSRISTGELFF,TGTGCCAGCAGTCGTATAAGCACCGGGGAGCTGTTTTTT
.,TRBD1,TRBV9,TRBJ2-5,CASSPRQGRETQYF,TGTGCCAGCAGCCCGAGACAGGGGCGAGAGACCCAGTACTTC
.,TRBD2,TRBV6-6,TRBJ2-1,CASSYSLLAVNNEQFF,TGTGCCAGCAGTTACAGCTTACTAGCGGTGAACAATGAGCAGTTCTTC
.,.,TRBV19,TRBJ1-5,CASSIAGYSNQPQHF,TGTGCCAGTAGTATTGCAGGGTATAGCAATCAGCCCCAGCATTTT
.,.,TRBV9,TRBJ1-2,CASSALGSPLGEGYTF,TGTGCCAGCAGCGCCCTAGGGAGTCCTCTGGGGGAAGGCTACACCTTC
.,.,TRBV4-1,TRBJ2-1,CASSQDWKRVQFF,TGCGCCAGCAGCCAAGATTGGAAGAGGGTACAGTTCTTC
.,.,TRBV5-1,TRBJ2-1,CASSISRNEQFF,TGCGCCAGCAGTATTTCCCGGAATGAGCAGTTCTTC
.,TRBD1,TRBV30,TRBJ1-4,CAWGRSGGASEKLFF,TGTGCCTGGGGAAGGTCAGGGGGCGCGAGTGAAAAACTGTTTTTT
.,.,TRBV30,TRBJ2-7,CAWSRSGATSYEQYF,TGTGCCTGGAGTCGCTCAGGGGCTACCTCCTACGAGCAGTACTTC
.,.,TRBV7-2,TRBJ2-1,CASSLARPNEQFF,TGTGCCAGCAGCTTAGCACGGCCCAATGAGCAGTTCTTC
.,.,TRBV6-1,TRBJ2-7,CASQFGPGRENEQYF,TGTGCCAGCCAGTTCGGCCCGGGGCGAGAAAACGAGCAGTACTTC
.,TRBD1,TRBV4-3,TRBJ2-1,CASSPGQFNEQFF,TGCGCCAGCAGCCCGGGACAGTTCAATGAGCAGTTCTTC
.,TRBD2,TRBV7-9,TRBJ2-5,CASSSGLAAIETQYF,TGTGCCAGCAGCTCCGGACTAGCGGCGATCGAGACCCAGTACTTC
.,.,TRBV15,TRBJ1-3,CATRHGGFVGNTIYF,TGTGCCACCAGGCACGGGGGCTTCGTTGGAAACACCATATATTTT
once,.,TRBV11-2,TRBJ1-2,CASSLGSGGGAGREGYTF,TGTGCCAGCAGCTTAGGCTCCGGTGGCGGGGCTGGCCGGGAGGGCTACACCTTC
.,TRBD1,TRBV19,TRBJ1-2,CASSLTGGRGYTF,TGTGCCAGTAGTCTAACAGGGGGCCGTGGCTACACCTTC
.,.,TRBV7-3,TRBJ2-1,CASSPAGGGLTNEQFF,TGTGCCAGCAGCCCTGCAGGGGGAGGGCTAACGAATGAGCAGTTCTTC
.,.,TRBV29-1,TRBJ2-3,CSVRENGDTQYF,TGCAGCGTTCGAGAAAATGGGGATACGCAGTATTTT
.,.,TRBV27,TRBJ2-3,CASTPQVGDTQYF,TGTGCCAGCACCCCACAGGTTGGAGATACGCAGTATTTT
.,TRBD2,TRBV7-2,TRBJ2-5,CASSWGGGADETQYF,TGTGCCAGCAGCTGGGGCGGGGGGGCGGATGAGACCCAGTACTTC
.,.,TRBV28,TRBJ1-4,CASSPRGATNEKLFF,TGTGCCAGCAGTCCCCGGGGGGCGACGAATGAAAAACTGTTTTTT
.,TRBD1,TRBV18,TRBJ2-7,CASSPTGALGEQYF,TGTGCCAGCTCACCAACAGGGGCCCTCGGCGAGCAGTACTTC
.,TRBD2,TRBV19,TRBJ2-1,CASSKGAGGPHFHNEQFF,TGTGCCAGTAGTAAAGGGGCGGGAGGGCCCCATTTTCACAATGAGCAGTTCTTC
.,TRBD2,TRBV19,TRBJ2-7,CASSISGRSFWGNEQYF,TGTGCCAGTAGTATAAGCGGGAGGAGTTTTTGGGGGAACGAGCAGTACTTC
once,.,TRBV19,TRBJ2-3,CASSIPPGTDTQYF,TGTGCCAGTAGTATCCCACCCGGCACAGATACGCAGTATTTT
.,TRBD1,TRBV14,TRBJ1-1,CASSQDRDRVATEAFF,TGTGCCAGCAGCCAAGATCGGGACAGGGTTGCCACTGAAGCTTTCTTT
once,.,TRBV28,TRBJ1-4,CASLSAAGAGEKLFF,TGTGCCAGCCTTAGTGCCGCAGGGGCCGGGGAAAAACTGTTTTTT
.,.,TRBV28,TRBJ2-3,CASSSSARTDTQYF,TGTGCCAGCAGTTCGAGCGCTCGCACAGATACGCAGTATTTT
.,.,TRBV6-1,TRBJ2-5,CASRLQGPRIETQYF,TGTGCCAGCAGATTACAGGGTCCTAGGATAGAGACCCAGTACTTC
once,TRBD1,TRBV5-4,TRBJ1-3,CASSLDRGQSSGNTIYF,TGTGCCAGCAGCTTGGACCGGGGACAGTCCTCTGGAAACACCATATATTTT